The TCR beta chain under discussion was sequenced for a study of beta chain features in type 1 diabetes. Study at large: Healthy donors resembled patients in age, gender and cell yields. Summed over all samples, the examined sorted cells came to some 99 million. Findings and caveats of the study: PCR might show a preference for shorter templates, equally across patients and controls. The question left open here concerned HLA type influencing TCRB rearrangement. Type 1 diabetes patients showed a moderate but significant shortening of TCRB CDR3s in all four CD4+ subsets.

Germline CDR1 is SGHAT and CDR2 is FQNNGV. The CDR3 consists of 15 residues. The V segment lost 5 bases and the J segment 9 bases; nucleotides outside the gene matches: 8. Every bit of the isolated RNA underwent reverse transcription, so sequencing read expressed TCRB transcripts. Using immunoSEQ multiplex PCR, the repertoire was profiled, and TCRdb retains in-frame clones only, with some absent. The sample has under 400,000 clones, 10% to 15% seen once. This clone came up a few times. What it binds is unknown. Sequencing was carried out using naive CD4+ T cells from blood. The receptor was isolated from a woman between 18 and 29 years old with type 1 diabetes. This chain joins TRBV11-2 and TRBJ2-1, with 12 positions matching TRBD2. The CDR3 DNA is TGTGCCAGCAGCCAAACCTCTAGCGGGGGGGGTGAGCAGTTCTTC. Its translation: CASSQTSSGGGEQFF.